Below are 30 T cell receptor beta chains sequenced from a single sample in a study of regulatory T cells in long-lasting Graves disease. Combining iRepertoire HTBI primers with Arm-PCR of CDR3 regions, the authors built TCR beta libraries. TCRdb independently ran MiXCR on the multiplex PCR reads; one entry per CDR3 protein. The sample lists 430,000 or so distinct CDR3 sequences; 20% to 25% were seen once. Indicated time point: persistent/refractory GD, antithyroid drugs over 5 years with positive TRAb. The TCR library was made from RNA that had been extracted from PBMCs in TRIzol. Sample: peripheral blood mononuclear cells (PBMCs), taken when the disease was refractory, from a patient treated with antithyroid drugs. The receptors here all came from a female donor with Graves disease.

The chain combines TRBV11-2 with TRBJ2-7; maybe TRBD2 (6 bases). In germline, CDR1 is SGHAT, CDR2 FQNNGV. The V end lost 2 bases, the J end lost 2 bases, and 19 bases lay between the germline ends. The CDR3 has 17 amino acids. CDR3 in amino acids: CASSLIGIGTVAYEQYF. The CDR3 bases are TGTGCCAGCAGCTTAATAGGCATTGGGACTGTGGCCTACGAGCAGTACTTC. Full variable domain (outside the CDR3, taken from reference TRBV11-2 and TRBJ2-7): EAGVAQSPRYKIIEKRQSVAFWCNPISGHATLYWYQQILGQGPKLLIQFQNNGVVDDSQLPKDRFSAERLKGVDSTLKIQPAKLEDSAVYLCASSLIGIGTVAYEQYFGPGTRLTVT.

This clonotype was picked up many times. The V and J genes are TRBV2 and TRBJ1-1; TRBD1 is a possible D gene (6 bases). Germline V gene data show CDR1 as SNHLY and CDR2 as FYNNEI. This CDR3 spans 15 amino acids. V gave up 7 bases and J gave up 1 base, with 16 bases separating them. Here the CDR3 DNA reads TGTGCCAGCACCGGACGGGACACCCAGAACACTGAAGCTTTCTTT. It specifies CASTGRDTQNTEAFF.

The chain uses TRBV20-1 and TRBJ2-3; D might be TRBD2 (5 bases). The CDR3 runs to 13 residues. Trimming removed 1 base at V and 5 bases at J, with 10 bases between. CDR1 DFQATT and CDR2 SNEGSKA come from the germline V gene (reference sequence). CDR3 nucleotides: TGCAGTGCTAGAGGATGGAGCGGAGATACGCAGTATTTT. The encoded protein is CSARGWSGDTQYF.

This clonotype was seen repeatedly, ten times or more. The V and J genes are TRBV20-1 and TRBJ2-7; D gene ambiguous. Trimming left V 3 bases short and J 4 bases short, with 16 bases between. This CDR3 has 14 amino acids. Germline values: CDR1 DFQATT, CDR2 SNEGSKA (reference sequence). The CDR3 region has the DNA TGCAGTGCTAGGAAAGCTGCATCCGCTTACGAGCAGTACTTC. It specifies CSARKAASAYEQYF.

The gene calls are TRBV20-1 and TRBJ1-4; a possible D gene is TRBD1 (6 bases). Per germline, CDR1 DFQATT and CDR2 SNEGSKA (reference sequence). CDR3 length: 14 residues. Trimming took 0 bases from V and 8 from J, leaving 13 bases between them. CDR3 amino acids: CSARDVGRGEKLFF. CDR3 nucleotides: TGCAGTGCTAGAGATGTGGGGAGGGGGGAAAAACTGTTTTTT.

The chain has TRBV19 and TRBJ2-7; 11 bases map to TRBD2. The ends lost 4 bases at V and 2 bases at J; junction bases unmatched: 4. The V gene's germline CDR1 is LNHDA and CDR2 SQIVND (reference sequence). This CDR3 has 15 residues. DNA of the CDR3: TGTGCCAGTAGTAGGGGACTAGCGGAAACCTACGAGCAGTACTTC. It yields the protein CASSRGLAETYEQYF.

This clonotype was observed at least ten times. The chain carries TRBV10-3 and TRBJ1-2; TRBD1 aligns across 9 bases. Germline-derived CDR1 and CDR2 are ENHRY and SYGVKD. The CDR3 is 13 amino acids. Trimming cost V 3 bases and J 6 bases; bases outside gene matches: 2. CDR3 in amino acids: CAISEGTGHGYTF. The CDR3 DNA reads as TGTGCCATCAGTGAAGGGACAGGGCATGGCTACACCTTC.

This clonotype was picked up many times. The chain carries TRBV3-1 and TRBJ1-1, with no clear D. The CDR3 covers 11 residues. Germline values: CDR1 LGHDT, CDR2 YNNKEL (reference sequence). V was cut by 0 bases and J by 10 bases, with 6 bases left in between. The CDR3 protein is CASSQDWTAFF. The CDR3 bases are TGTGCCAGCAGCCAAGATTGGACAGCTTTCTTT.

This clonotype turned up a few times. The chain is built from TRBV5-1 and TRBJ1-6; D is ambiguous. Trimming took 4 bases from V and 6 from J, leaving 8 bases between them. The CDR3 has 13 residues. Germline CDR1 reads SGHRS; CDR2 reads YFSETQ. This CDR3 is CASSPSGNSPLHF. CDR3 coding DNA: TGCGCCAGCAGCCCTTCGGGTAATTCACCCCTCCACTTT.

In this sample, this clonotype turned up many times. V gene TRBV3-1 combines with J gene TRBJ1-2; tentatively, D is TRBD1 (5 bases). With 6 bases removed from V and 2 bases from J, the gap between germline ends came to 13 bases. Germline V gene lookup returns CDR1 LGHDT and CDR2 YNNKEL (reference sequence). This CDR3 is 14 amino acids long. CDR3 sequence (DNA): TGTGCCAGCAGACTTGAGGGGCGGAACTATGGCTACACCTTC. Translated: CASRLEGRNYGYTF. Filled out from reference TRBV3-1 and TRBJ1-2, the complete variable domain reads DTAVSQTPKYLVTQMGNDKSIKCEQNLGHDTMYWYKQDSKKFLKIMFSYNNKELIINETVPNRFSPKSPDKAHLNLHINSLELGDSAVYFCASRLEGRNYGYTFGSGTRLTVV.

The table lists this clonotype with many counts. This rearrangement joins TRBV27 to TRBJ1-5, with D unclear. The CDR3 has 14 amino acids. The ends were cut back, 5 bases at V and 6 bases at J, with 14 bases in the middle. CDR1 and CDR2 (germline): MNHEY, SMNVEV (reference sequence). CDR3 sequence (DNA): TGTGCCAGCAGTGCGGCCCCACGGGGTCAGCCCCAGCATTTT. It specifies CASSAAPRGQPQHF.

Details on this clonotype: Germline is not matched at one junction end, which may reflect a read error. The V and J genes are TRBV7-7 and TRBJ2-2; the match to TRBD1 covers 9 bases. CDR1 SSHAT and CDR2 FNYEAQ come from the germline V gene (reference sequence). The CDR3 totals 17 residues. Here the CDR3 reads CASSFGPGQGNTGELFF. The CDR3 region has the DNA TGTGCTAGCAGCTTCGGTCCGGGACAGGGGAACACCGGGGAGCTGTTTTTT.

J is TRBJ2-1 and V is TRBV4-1, with 7 bases aligning to TRBD2. V shed 0 bases and J 3 bases; nucleotides not matched to a gene: 2. Germline V lookup: CDR1 MGHRA, CDR2 YSYEKL. There are 15 residues in the CDR3. As DNA, the CDR3 is TGCGCCAGCAGCCAAGAGACTAGCCTCTACAATGAGCAGTTCTTC. Amino acids: CASSQETSLYNEQFF.

In its sample, this clonotype was seen many times. The chain is built from TRBV12-3 or TRBV12-4 and TRBJ2-7; TRBD2 aligns across 8 bases. Trimming at V came to 5 bases and at J to 2 bases, leaving 8 bases not matched to a gene. This CDR3 is built from 15 residues. CDR3 loop: CASSTAGLGPYEQYF. The CDR3 DNA sequence: TGTGCCAGCAGTACCGCGGGACTAGGCCCCTACGAGCAGTACTTC.

This clonotype showed up just a few times. The rearrangement joins TRBV11-2 to TRBJ2-2; 13 nucleotides agree with TRBD2. The CDR3 is made up of 20 amino acids. The germline CDR1 and CDR2 sequences are SGHAT and FQNNGV. J was trimmed by 2 bases and V by 5 bases; bases with no gene match: 14. CDR3 coding DNA: TGTGCCAGCAGCACATGGGGGACTAGCGGGATTGTGGGAAACACCGGGGAGCTGTTTTTT. Protein sequence: CASSTWGTSGIVGNTGELFF. The full variable domain, rest sourced from reference TRBV11-2 and TRBJ2-2, is EAGVAQSPRYKIIEKRQSVAFWCNPISGHATLYWYQQILGQGPKLLIQFQNNGVVDDSQLPKDRFSAERLKGVDSTLKIQPAKLEDSAVYLCASSTWGTSGIVGNTGELFFGEGSRLTVL.

To note about this clonotype: One base away lies a much larger clone, so this may be a sequencing read error. The chain couples TRBV30 to TRBJ1-1, with no clear D. The germline V gene has CDR1 GTSNPN and CDR2 SVGIG (reference sequence). This CDR3 is built from 17 residues. The CDR3 spells CAWSVRSLGQLNTKAFF. The CDR3 DNA is TGTGCCTGGAGTGTCAGGTCTCTGGGCCAATTGAACACTAAAGCTTTCTTT.

The table lists this clonotype with many counts. The chain recombines TRBV25-1 with TRBJ2-2; no firm D call. Trimming cost V 1 base and J 6 bases, with 9 bases left between them. CDR1 is MGHDK, CDR2 SYGVNS, per germline. The length of the CDR3 is 14 residues. CDR3: CASSESATAGELFF. The CDR3 bases are TGTGCCAGCAGTGAATCAGCGACTGCCGGGGAGCTGTTTTTT.

This clonotype came up a few times. V usage is TRBV28 and J usage is TRBJ2-1, with D possibly TRBD2 on 5 matching bases. The CDR3 has 13 amino acids. Trimming shortened V by 1 base and J by 8 bases, and 9 bases separated the two germline ends. CDR1 is MDHEN, CDR2 SYDVKM, per germline. CDR3 sequence (DNA): TGTGCCAGCAGTTTATACGGGGTGCATGAGCAGTTCTTC. Residues: CASSLYGVHEQFF. Complete variable domain (other parts from reference TRBV28 and TRBJ2-1): DVKVTQSSRYLVKRTGEKVFLECVQDMDHENMFWYRQDPGLGLRLIYFSYDVKMKEKGDIPEGYSVSREKKERFSLILESASTNQTSMYLCASSLYGVHEQFFGPGTRLTVL.

This clonotype was seen at least ten times. The J gene is TRBJ2-7, the V gene TRBV11-2, with 7 bases matching TRBD2. CDR3 length equals 13 residues. V lost 1 base to trimming and J lost 5 bases; unmatched junction nucleotides: 2. Germline V gene sequence: CDR1 SGHAT, CDR2 FQNNGV. The CDR3 is CASSLALADEQYF. The CDR3, as DNA: TGTGCCAGCAGCTTAGCGCTAGCGGACGAGCAGTACTTC.

The sample holds a few counts of this clonotype. This sequence joins TRBV14 and TRBJ1-1; 9 positions agree with TRBD1. Germline CDR1 reads SGHDN; CDR2 reads FVKESK. This CDR3 is 16 amino acids long. Unmatched junction bases numbered 9, after V lost 5 bases and J lost 2 bases. The CDR3 loop is CASSYIEGQGNTEAFF. The CDR3 region has the DNA TGTGCCAGCAGCTATATTGAGGGACAGGGTAACACTGAAGCTTTCTTT.

This clonotype was picked up many times. The chain joins TRBV28 to TRBJ2-7; D might be TRBD2 (7 bases). V was cut by 8 bases and J by 5 bases, with 22 bases left in between. The CDR3 consists of 15 residues. Germline lookup yields CDR1 MDHEN and CDR2 SYDVKM. The CDR3 DNA follows: TGTGCCAGCGGGGGGCGAGGGGGGGTTTCTGACGAGCAGTACTTC. It yields the protein CASGGRGGVSDEQYF.

This clonotype was detected ten times or more. The CDR3 DNA is TGTGCCAGCAGCCTTGGTCCGGGACAGGGGGTCTATGGCTACACCTTC. It encodes CASSLGPGQGVYGYTF. The chain is built from TRBV11-2 and TRBJ1-2; TRBD1 matches at 11 bases. Germline V CDR1 and CDR2: SGHAT, FQNNGV. The junction had 9 bases not matched to a gene; V was cut back by 5 bases and J by 4 bases. This CDR3 contains 16 residues.

Comment on this clonotype: An end of the junction does not agree with germline; a read error may underlie this. The rearrangement joins TRBV11-2 to TRBJ2-7; D is undetermined. Germline assignment: CDR1 SGHAT and CDR2 FQNNGV. The CDR3 has 12 residues. The CDR3 loop is CACSLDDYEQYF. The DNA for the CDR3 is TGTGCCTGCAGCTTGGATGATTACGAGCAGTACTTC.

This clonotype was found a few times. The chain employs TRBV20-1 and TRBJ1-5, with 10 bases lining up with TRBD1. The CDR3 runs 15 residues. V was pared by 3 bases and J by 7 bases, with 9 bases of the junction left unmatched. Per germline, CDR1 DFQATT and CDR2 SNEGSKA (reference sequence). This CDR3 reads CSARKTGGAGQPQHF. The CDR3 DNA is TGCAGTGCTAGGAAGACAGGGGGCGCAGGACAGCCCCAGCATTTT.

As to this clonotype: This may be a read error, as it is one base from a much larger clone. The chain employs TRBV15 and TRBJ2-1, with D possibly matching TRBD1 (6 bases). The CDR3 is made up of 15 amino acids. In germline, CDR1 is LNHNV, CDR2 YYDKDF (reference sequence). Trimming cost V 4 bases and J 5 bases, with 15 bases left between them. CDR3 protein: CATSKGVTRNNEQFF. The CDR3 DNA reads as TGTGCCACCAGCAAGGGGGTAACTCGAAACAATGAGCAGTTCTTC.

This clonotype was found many times. The genes are TRBV9 and TRBJ2-5; 7 bases are shared with TRBD2. V lost 0 bases to trimming and J lost 5 bases; unmatched junction nucleotides: 4. Germline CDR1 reads SGDLS; CDR2 reads YYNGEE. There are 14 residues in the CDR3. The CDR3 loop is CASSVAREGETQYF. CDR3 nucleotides: TGTGCCAGCAGCGTAGCGAGGGAGGGGGAGACCCAGTACTTC.

Of note for this clonotype: It is likely a read error, because the conserved phenylalanine at the end of the CDR3 is missing. The chain joins TRBV6-2 or TRBV6-3 to TRBJ2-5, with 8 bases lining up with TRBD1. The CDR3 runs 12 residues. Trimming removed 5 bases from V and 7 bases from J; junction bases left unmatched: 3. The germline gives CDR1 MNHEY, CDR2 SVGEGT. In nucleotides, the CDR3 is TGTGCCAGCAGTGCACAGGGGGGGACCCAGTACCTC. Translating it yields CASSAQGGTQYL.

This clonotype was counted many times. J is TRBJ2-7 and V is TRBV28, with a weak D call TRBD2 (5 bases). The CDR3 extends over 15 amino acids. Trimming took off 6 bases at V and 0 bases at J, with 15 bases between the two ends. Per the germline V gene, CDR1 is MDHEN and CDR2 is SYDVKM. DNA for the CDR3: TGTGCCAGCAGCGAGCTAGCAGCACCCTCCTACGAGCAGTACTTC. Translation: CASSELAAPSYEQYF.

The sample holds many counts of this clonotype. The V call is TRBV29-1, the J call TRBJ1-6; perhaps TRBD1 as D (5 bases). V lost 4 bases and J 6 bases, leaving 10 bases between the germline ends. The CDR3 spans 13 residues. Germline V gene lookup returns CDR1 SQVTM and CDR2 ANQGSEA. The CDR3 DNA reads as TGCAGCGTTGGACTGGGGGGTAATTCACCCCTCCACTTT. Its protein is CSVGLGGNSPLHF.

This clonotype came up many times. The CDR3 is CASSLANGGGYEQYF. DNA of the CDR3: TGTGCCAGCAGTTTGGCCAACGGGGGAGGGTACGAGCAGTACTTC. This sequence joins TRBV12-3 or TRBV12-4 and TRBJ2-7; 7 nucleotides agree with TRBD2. This CDR3 comprises 15 residues. Trimming took 3 bases from V and 4 from J; bases not matched to a gene: 9.